This T cell receptor beta chain originates from a study of CD8+CD57+ T cells in acquired aplastic anemia. Study-wide context: Quantities of DNA derived from sorted CD4+ and CD8+ cells averaged 3.2 ug. Study observations and caveats: Patients and controls shared 25 to 35 CD8+ CDR3 sequences, which appeared highly expressed in patients and within their immunodominant clones.

The authors sequenced patients whose flow cytometry had shown CD8+CD57+ cell expansion. Acquired aplastic anemia of severe grade affected all patients. By the time of blood sampling, patients had still received no therapy. The germline V and J ends were trimmed by 7 bases and 1 base, with 10 bases remaining between them. The CDR3 spans 13 residues. Germline V gene lookup returns CDR1 SNHLY and CDR2 FYNNEI. In the case of this clonotype: Its antigen is not identified.

The study profiled TCR beta VDJ and CDR3 using genomic DNA as template. TCRdb fed the reads into MiXCR, producing one record per CDR3 protein. The table lists about 260,000 distinct CDR3 sequences, approximately 86% of them singletons. The sequence came from a human donor with aplastic anemia. The rearrangement links TRBV2 to TRBJ1-1; D gene uncertain. Sequencing was done on a sample of sorted CD4+, CD8+, or CD8+CD57+ T cells (not recorded which) from PBMCs. The CDR3 DNA reads TGTGCCAGCAACCTTCTACCGAACACTGAAGCTTTCTTT. This sequence encodes CASNLLPNTEAFF.